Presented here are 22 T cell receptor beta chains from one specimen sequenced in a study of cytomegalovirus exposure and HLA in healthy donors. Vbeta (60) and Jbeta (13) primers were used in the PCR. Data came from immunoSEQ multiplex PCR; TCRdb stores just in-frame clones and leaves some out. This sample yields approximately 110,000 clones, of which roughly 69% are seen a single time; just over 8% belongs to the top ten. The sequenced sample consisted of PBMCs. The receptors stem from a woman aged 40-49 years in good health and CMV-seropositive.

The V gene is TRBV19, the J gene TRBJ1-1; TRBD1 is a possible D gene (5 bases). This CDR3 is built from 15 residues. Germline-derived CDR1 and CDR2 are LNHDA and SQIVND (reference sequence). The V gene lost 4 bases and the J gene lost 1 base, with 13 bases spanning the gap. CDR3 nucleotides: TGTGCCAGTAGTACCGTTCGACAGAAGAACACTGAAGCTTTCTTT. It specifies CASSTVRQKNTEAFF.

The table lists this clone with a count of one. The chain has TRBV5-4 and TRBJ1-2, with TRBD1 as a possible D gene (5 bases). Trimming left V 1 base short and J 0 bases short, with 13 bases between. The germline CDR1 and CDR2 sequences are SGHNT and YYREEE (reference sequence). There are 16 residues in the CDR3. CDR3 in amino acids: CASSLYQGLSNYGYTF. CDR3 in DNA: TGTGCCAGCAGCTTGTACCAGGGCCTTTCTAACTATGGCTACACCTTC.

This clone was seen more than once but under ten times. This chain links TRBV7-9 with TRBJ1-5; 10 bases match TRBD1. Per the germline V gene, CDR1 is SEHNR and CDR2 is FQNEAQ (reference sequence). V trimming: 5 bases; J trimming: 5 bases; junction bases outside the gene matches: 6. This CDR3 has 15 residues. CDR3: CASSLETGGDQPQHF. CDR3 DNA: TGTGCCAGCAGCCTAGAGACAGGGGGCGATCAGCCCCAGCATTTT. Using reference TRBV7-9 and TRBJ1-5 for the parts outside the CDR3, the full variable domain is DTGVSQNPRHKITKRGQNVTFRCDPISEHNRLYWYRQTLGQGPEFLTYFQNEAQLEKSRLLSDRFSAERPKGSFSTLEIQRTEQGDSAMYLCASSLETGGDQPQHFGDGTRLSIL.

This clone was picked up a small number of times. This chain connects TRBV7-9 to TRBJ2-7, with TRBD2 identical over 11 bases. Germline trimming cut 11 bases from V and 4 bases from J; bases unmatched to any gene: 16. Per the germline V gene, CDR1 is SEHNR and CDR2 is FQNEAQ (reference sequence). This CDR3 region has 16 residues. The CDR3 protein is CASTPLTSGGSYEQYF. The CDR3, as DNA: TGTGCCTCGACCCCCCTCACTAGCGGGGGTTCTTACGAGCAGTACTTC.

In DNA form, the CDR3 reads TGTGCCAGCAGCTTAGGGACAGGGGGCCCCACAGATACGCAGTATTTT. Residues: CASSLGTGGPTDTQYF. The chain employs TRBV7-2 and TRBJ2-3, with TRBD1 matching 11 bases. Germline CDR1 and CDR2: SGHTA and FQGNSA. This CDR3 has 16 amino acids. With 1 base clipped from V and 2 bases from J, the junction kept 2 bases outside the gene matches.

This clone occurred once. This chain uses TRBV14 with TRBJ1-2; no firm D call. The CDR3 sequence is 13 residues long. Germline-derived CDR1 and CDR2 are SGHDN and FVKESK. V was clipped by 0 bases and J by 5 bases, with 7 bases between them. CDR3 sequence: CASSQDPQYGYTF. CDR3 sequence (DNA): TGTGCCAGCAGCCAAGATCCTCAGTATGGCTACACCTTC. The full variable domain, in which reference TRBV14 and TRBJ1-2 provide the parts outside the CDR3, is EAGVTQFPSHSVIEKGQTVTLRCDPISGHDNLYWYRRVMGKEIKFLLHFVKESKQDESGMPNNRFLAERTGGTYSTLKVQPAELEDSGVYFCASSQDPQYGYTFGSGTRLTVV.

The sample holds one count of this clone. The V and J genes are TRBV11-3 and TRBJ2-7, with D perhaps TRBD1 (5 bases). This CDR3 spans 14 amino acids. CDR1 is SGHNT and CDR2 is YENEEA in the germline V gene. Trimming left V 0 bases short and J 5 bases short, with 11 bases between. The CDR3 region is CASSLEGRVNEQYF. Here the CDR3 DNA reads TGTGCCAGCAGCTTAGAGGGCAGGGTAAACGAGCAGTACTTC.

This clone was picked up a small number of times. The CDR3 loop reads CATARQGNSAGYTF. CDR3 coding DNA: TGTGCCACCGCCCGGCAGGGCAACTCTGCTGGCTACACCTTC. The chain couples TRBV19 to TRBJ1-2, with D maybe TRBD1 (5 bases). This CDR3 is 14 amino acids long. V lost 10 bases and J lost 7, with 22 bases in between. From germline, CDR1 is LNHDA and CDR2 SQIVND (reference sequence). Full variable domain (remainder filled in from reference TRBV19 and TRBJ1-2): DGGITQSPKYLFRKEGQNVTLSCEQNLNHDAMYWYRQDPGQGLRLIYYSQIVNDFQKGDIAEGYSVSREKKESFPLTVTSAQKNPTAFYLCATARQGNSAGYTFGSGTRLTVV.

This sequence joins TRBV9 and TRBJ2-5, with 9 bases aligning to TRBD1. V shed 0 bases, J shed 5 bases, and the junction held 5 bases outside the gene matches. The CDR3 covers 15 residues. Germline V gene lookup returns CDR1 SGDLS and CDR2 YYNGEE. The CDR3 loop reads CASSVETGGGETQYF. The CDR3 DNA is TGTGCCAGCAGCGTAGAGACAGGGGGTGGGGAGACCCAGTACTTC. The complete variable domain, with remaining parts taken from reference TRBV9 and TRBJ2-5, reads DSGVTQTPKHLITATGQRVTLRCSPRSGDLSVYWYQQSLDQGLQFLIQYYNGEERAKGNILERFSAQQFPDLHSELNLSSLELGDSALYFCASSVETGGGETQYFGPGTRLLVL.

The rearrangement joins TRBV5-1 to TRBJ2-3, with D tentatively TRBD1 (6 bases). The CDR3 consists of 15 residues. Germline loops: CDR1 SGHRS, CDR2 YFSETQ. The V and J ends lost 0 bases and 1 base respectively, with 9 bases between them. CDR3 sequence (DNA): TGCGCCAGCAGCTTGGGCCCAGGGGGCACAGATACGCAGTATTTT. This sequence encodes CASSLGPGGTDTQYF.

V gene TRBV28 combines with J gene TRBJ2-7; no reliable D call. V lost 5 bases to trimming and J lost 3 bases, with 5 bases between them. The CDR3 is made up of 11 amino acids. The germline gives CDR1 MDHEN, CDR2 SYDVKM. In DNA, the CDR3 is TGTGCCAGCAGTCAATTCTACGAGCAGTACTTC. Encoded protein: CASSQFYEQYF. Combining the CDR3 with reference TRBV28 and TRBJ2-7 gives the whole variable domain DVKVTQSSRYLVKRTGEKVFLECVQDMDHENMFWYRQDPGLGLRLIYFSYDVKMKEKGDIPEGYSVSREKKERFSLILESASTNQTSMYLCASSQFYEQYFGPGTRLTVT.

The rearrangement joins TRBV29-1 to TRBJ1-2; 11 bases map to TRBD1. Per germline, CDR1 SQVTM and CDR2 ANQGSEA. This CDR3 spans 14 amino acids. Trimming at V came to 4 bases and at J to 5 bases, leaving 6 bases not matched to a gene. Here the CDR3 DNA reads TGCAGCGTTGGGGGACAGGGGGTCGGGTATGGCTACACCTTC. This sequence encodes CSVGGQGVGYGYTF.

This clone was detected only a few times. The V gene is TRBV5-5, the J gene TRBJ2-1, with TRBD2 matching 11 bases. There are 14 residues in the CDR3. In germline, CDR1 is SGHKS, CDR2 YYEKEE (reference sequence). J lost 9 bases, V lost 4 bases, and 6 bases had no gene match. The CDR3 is CASSHSGGAGEQFF. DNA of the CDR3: TGTGCCAGCAGCCATAGCGGGGGGGCCGGTGAGCAGTTCTTC.

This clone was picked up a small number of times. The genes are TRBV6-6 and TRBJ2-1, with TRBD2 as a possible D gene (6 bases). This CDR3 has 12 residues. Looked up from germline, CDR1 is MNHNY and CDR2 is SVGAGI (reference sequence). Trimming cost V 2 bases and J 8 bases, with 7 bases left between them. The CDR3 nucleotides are TGTGCCAGCAGTTACGGGGGGTATGAGCAGTTCTTC. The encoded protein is CASSYGGYEQFF.

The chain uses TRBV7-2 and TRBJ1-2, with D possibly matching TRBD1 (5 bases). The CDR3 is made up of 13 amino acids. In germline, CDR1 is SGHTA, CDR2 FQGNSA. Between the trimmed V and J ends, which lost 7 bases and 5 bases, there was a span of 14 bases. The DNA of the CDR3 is TGTGCCAGCACCATAGGGGCGGTGTATGGCTACACCTTC. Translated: CASTIGAVYGYTF.

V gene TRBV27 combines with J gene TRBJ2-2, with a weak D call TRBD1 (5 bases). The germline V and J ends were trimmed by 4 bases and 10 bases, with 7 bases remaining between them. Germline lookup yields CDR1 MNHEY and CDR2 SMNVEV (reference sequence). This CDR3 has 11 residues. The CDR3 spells CASSSGMELFF. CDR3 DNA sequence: TGTGCCAGCAGTTCAGGGATGGAGCTGTTTTTT.

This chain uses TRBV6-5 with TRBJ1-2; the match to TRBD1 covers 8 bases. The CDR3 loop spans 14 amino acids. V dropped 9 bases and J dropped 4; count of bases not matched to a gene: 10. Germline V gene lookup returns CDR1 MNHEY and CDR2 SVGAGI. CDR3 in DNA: TGTGCCAGTTTCGGACAGGGCCATATCTATGGCTACACCTTC. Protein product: CASFGQGHIYGYTF.

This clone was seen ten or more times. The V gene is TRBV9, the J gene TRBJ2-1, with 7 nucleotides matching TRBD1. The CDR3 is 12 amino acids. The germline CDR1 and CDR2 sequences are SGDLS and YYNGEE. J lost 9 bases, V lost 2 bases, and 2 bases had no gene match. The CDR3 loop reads CASSVTGVEQFF. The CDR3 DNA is TGTGCCAGCAGCGTCACAGGGGTTGAGCAGTTCTTC.

CDR3 loop: CASSSREGDGANVLTF. In DNA form, the CDR3 reads TGTGCCAGCAGCTCCCGCGAGGGTGATGGGGCCAACGTCCTGACTTTC. The chain carries TRBV11-3 and TRBJ2-6, with D perhaps TRBD2 (5 bases). V was shortened by 4 bases and J by 3 bases, with 13 bases between the two germline ends. Germline-derived CDR1 and CDR2 are SGHNT and YENEEA. The CDR3 contains 16 residues.

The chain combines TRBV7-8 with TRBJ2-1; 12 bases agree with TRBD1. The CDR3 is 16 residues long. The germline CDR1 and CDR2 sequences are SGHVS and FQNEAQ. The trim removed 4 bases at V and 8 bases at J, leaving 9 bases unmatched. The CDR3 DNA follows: TGTGCCAGCAGCTCCCTCTGGGGACAGGGGGCCCATGAGCAGTTCTTC. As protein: CASSSLWGQGAHEQFF.

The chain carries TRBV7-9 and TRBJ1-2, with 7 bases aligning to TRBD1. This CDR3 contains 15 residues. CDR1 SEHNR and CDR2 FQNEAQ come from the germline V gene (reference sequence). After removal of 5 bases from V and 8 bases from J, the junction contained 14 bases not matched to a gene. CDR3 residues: CASSDSGQVLSGYTF. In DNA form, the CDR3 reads TGTGCCAGCAGCGACTCAGGACAGGTTCTGTCGGGCTACACCTTC. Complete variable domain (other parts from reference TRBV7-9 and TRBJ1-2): DTGVSQNPRHKITKRGQNVTFRCDPISEHNRLYWYRQTLGQGPEFLTYFQNEAQLEKSRLLSDRFSAERPKGSFSTLEIQRTEQGDSAMYLCASSDSGQVLSGYTFGSGTRLTVV.

CDR3 region: CSVRSVVLAGTDTQYF. The DNA for the CDR3 is TGCAGCGTTAGATCGGTGGTCCTAGCTGGCACAGATACGCAGTATTTT. This rearrangement joins TRBV29-1 to TRBJ2-3; TRBD2 is a possible D gene (5 bases). CDR3 size: 16 residues. In germline, CDR1 is SQVTM, CDR2 ANQGSEA. V was shortened by 5 bases and J by 1 base, with 19 bases between the two germline ends.